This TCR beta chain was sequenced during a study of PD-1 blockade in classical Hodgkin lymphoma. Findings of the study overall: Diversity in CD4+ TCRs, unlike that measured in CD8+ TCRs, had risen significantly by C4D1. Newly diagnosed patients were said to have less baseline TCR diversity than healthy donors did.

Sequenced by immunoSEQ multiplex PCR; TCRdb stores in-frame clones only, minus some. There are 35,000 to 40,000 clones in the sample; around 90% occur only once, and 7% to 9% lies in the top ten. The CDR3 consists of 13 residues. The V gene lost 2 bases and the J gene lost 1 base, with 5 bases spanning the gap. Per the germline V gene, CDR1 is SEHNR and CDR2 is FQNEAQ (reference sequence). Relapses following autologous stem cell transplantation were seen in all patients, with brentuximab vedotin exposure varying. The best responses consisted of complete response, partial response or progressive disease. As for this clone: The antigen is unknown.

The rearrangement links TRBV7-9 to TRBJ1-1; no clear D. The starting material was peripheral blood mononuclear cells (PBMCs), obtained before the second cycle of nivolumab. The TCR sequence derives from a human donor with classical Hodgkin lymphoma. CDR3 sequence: CASSLNGNTEAFF. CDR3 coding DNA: TGTGCCAGCAGCTTAAATGGGAACACTGAAGCTTTCTTT. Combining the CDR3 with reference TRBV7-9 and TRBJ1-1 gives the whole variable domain DTGVSQNPRHKITKRGQNVTFRCDPISEHNRLYWYRQTLGQGPEFLTYFQNEAQLEKSRLLSDRFSAERPKGSFSTLEIQRTEQGDSAMYLCASSLNGNTEAFFGQGTRLTVV.